The sequence of this T cell receptor (beta chain) was determined in a study of T cell responses to AZD1222 COVID-19 vaccine. Points from the study as a whole: Close to half of spike-specific TCRs reportedly recognize unmutated variant regions.

Comments on this clone: The antigen remains undetermined.

Trimming left V 5 bases short and J 0 bases short, with 17 bases between. Germline CDR1 is SGHAT and CDR2 is FQNNGV. The CDR3 loop spans 17 amino acids. Repertoires were generated with immunoSEQ multiplex PCR, while TCRdb's copy carries only in-frame clones and drops some. The table records about 140,000 clones, 75% to 90% of them present only once. This rearrangement joins TRBV11-2 to TRBJ2-1; D not certain. This TCR was sampled from an adult in good health. This specimen consisted of peripheral blood, obtained on day 0 of AZD1222 vaccination. The CDR3 here is CASSPHVGESSYNEQFF. In DNA form, the CDR3 reads TGTGCCAGCAGCCCCCACGTTGGCGAGAGCTCCTACAATGAGCAGTTCTTC.